These 13 T cell receptor beta chains came from one sample sequenced in a study of control samples from healthy donors and cancer patients. Some clones are missing from TCRdb's copy, which holds only in-frame ones; the method was immunoSEQ multiplex PCR. The table lists 90,000 or so clones, 88% of them singletons, with approximately 14% in the top ten. Sequencing input: blood. The origin of the receptors is an older woman in good health.

The CDR3 protein is CASSRPSGRNNEQFF. The DNA of the CDR3 is TGTGCCAGCAGCCGGCCTAGCGGGAGAAACAATGAGCAGTTCTTC. The chain couples TRBV3-1 (or the pseudogene TRBV3-2) to TRBJ2-1; TRBD2 matches 10 bases. This CDR3 contains 15 residues. From germline, CDR1 is LGHDT and CDR2 YNNKEL (reference sequence). V was pared by 4 bases and J by 5 bases, with 5 bases of the junction left unmatched.

This chain uses TRBV19 with TRBJ1-1; no clear D gene. The germline CDR1 and CDR2 sequences are LNHDA and SQIVND (reference sequence). V shed 3 bases and J shed 6 bases, with 14 bases lying between them. This CDR3 has 14 amino acids. CDR3 sequence reads: CASSMAILRSEAFF. DNA for the CDR3: TGTGCCAGTAGTATGGCTATTCTAAGGTCTGAAGCTTTCTTT. Combining the CDR3 with reference TRBV19 and TRBJ1-1 gives the whole variable domain DGGITQSPKYLFRKEGQNVTLSCEQNLNHDAMYWYRQDPGQGLRLIYYSQIVNDFQKGDIAEGYSVSREKKESFPLTVTSAQKNPTAFYLCASSMAILRSEAFFGQGTRLTVV.

The J gene is TRBJ1-5, the V gene TRBV18; D unresolved. Germline V gene lookup returns CDR1 KGHSH and CDR2 LQKENI. The ends were cut back, 6 bases at V and 4 bases at J, with 10 bases in the middle. CDR3 length: 13 residues. CDR3 sequence reads: CASSDDLNQPQHF. The CDR3 nucleotides are TGTGCCAGCTCCGACGACTTAAATCAGCCCCAGCATTTT.

V is TRBV3-1 (or the pseudogene TRBV3-2) and J is TRBJ2-1; 12 bases are a match to TRBD2. The germline V gene encodes CDR1 LGHDT and CDR2 YNNKEL (reference sequence). This CDR3 contains 15 residues. The V and J ends lost 1 base and 7 bases, in that order; junction bases with no gene match: 2. The CDR3 loop reads CASSQGTSGVNEQFF. For the CDR3, the DNA is TGTGCCAGCAGCCAAGGGACTAGCGGGGTTAATGAGCAGTTCTTC.

This chain joins TRBV27 and TRBJ1-1, with a possible D match to TRBD1 (5 bases). V dropped 3 bases and J dropped 1 base, with 9 bases sitting between them. CDR1 MNHEY and CDR2 SMNVEV come from the germline V gene (reference sequence). This CDR3 is built from 14 residues. Written as DNA, the CDR3 is TGTGCCAGCAGTTTCCAGGGTGAGAACACTGAAGCTTTCTTT. It codes for CASSFQGENTEAFF.

The rearrangement links TRBV10-3 to TRBJ2-2, with 9 positions matching TRBD2. Trimming at V came to 5 bases and at J to 4 bases, leaving 8 bases not matched to a gene. The CDR3 totals 16 residues. The germline CDR1 and CDR2 sequences are ENHRY and SYGVKD. The DNA of the CDR3 is TGTGCCATCAGTAACCCGGGCGGGAGGGGCACCGGGGAGCTGTTTTTT. It yields the protein CAISNPGGRGTGELFF.

The V gene is TRBV7-6, the J gene TRBJ1-6; the D is unclear. V lost 3 bases and J 10 bases, leaving 13 bases between the germline ends. The CDR3 loop spans 14 amino acids. CDR1 and CDR2 (germline): SGHVS, FNYEAQ. The CDR3 DNA is TGTGCCAGCAGCTTGGACCCTCTTAAGTCACCCCTCCACTTT. This encodes CASSLDPLKSPLHF.

J is TRBJ1-2 and V is TRBV5-1; tentative D call: TRBD1 (5 bases). The ends were cut back, 1 base at V and 8 bases at J, with 15 bases in the middle. The CDR3 is made up of 14 amino acids. CDR1 SGHRS and CDR2 YFSETQ come from the germline V gene. CDR3 residues: CASSLTQQPGGYTF. For the CDR3, the DNA is TGCGCCAGCAGCTTGACTCAGCAGCCAGGGGGCTACACCTTC.

The chain uses TRBV9 and TRBJ1-3; D unresolved. CDR1 SGDLS and CDR2 YYNGEE come from the germline V gene. The CDR3 is 15 residues long. Trimming stripped 0 bases from V and 0 bases from J, with 7 bases between. The CDR3 sequence is CASSVAVNSGNTIYF. As DNA, the CDR3 is TGTGCCAGCAGCGTAGCGGTTAACTCTGGAAACACCATATATTTT.

V usage is TRBV7-3 and J usage is TRBJ1-6, with D possibly TRBD1 on 6 matching bases. The V and J ends lost 4 bases and 6 bases respectively, with 16 bases between them. The CDR3 contains 16 residues. Looked up from germline, CDR1 is SGHTA and CDR2 is FQGTGA. This chain's CDR3 is CASSSIRDRFNSPLHF. CDR3 nucleotide sequence: TGTGCCAGCAGCTCTATCCGTGACAGGTTTAATTCACCCCTCCACTTT.

This chain links TRBV9 with TRBJ2-3; tentatively, D is TRBD2 (6 bases). The CDR3 extends over 15 amino acids. Trimming removed 0 bases at V and 2 bases at J, with 10 bases between. Germline CDR1 is SGDLS and CDR2 is YYNGEE. This chain's CDR3 is CASSVGREFTDTQYF. In nucleotides, the CDR3 is TGTGCCAGCAGCGTAGGGAGGGAGTTCACAGATACGCAGTATTTT.

This sequence joins TRBV2 and TRBJ2-1; D is uncertain. The length of the CDR3 is 11 residues. V lost 4 bases and J lost 2, with 0 bases in between. CDR1 and CDR2 (germline): SNHLY, FYNNEI. The CDR3 here is CASSAYNEQFF. DNA of the CDR3: TGTGCCAGCAGTGCCTACAATGAGCAGTTCTTC.

V usage is TRBV5-1 and J usage is TRBJ2-2; no definite D call. CDR1 and CDR2 from the germline V gene are SGHRS and YFSETQ. The V and J ends lost 5 bases and 6 bases respectively, with 5 bases between them. The length of the CDR3 is 11 residues. The CDR3 DNA sequence: TGCGCCAGCAGAGGTCCCGGGGAGCTGTTTTTT. Protein sequence: CASRGPGELFF.